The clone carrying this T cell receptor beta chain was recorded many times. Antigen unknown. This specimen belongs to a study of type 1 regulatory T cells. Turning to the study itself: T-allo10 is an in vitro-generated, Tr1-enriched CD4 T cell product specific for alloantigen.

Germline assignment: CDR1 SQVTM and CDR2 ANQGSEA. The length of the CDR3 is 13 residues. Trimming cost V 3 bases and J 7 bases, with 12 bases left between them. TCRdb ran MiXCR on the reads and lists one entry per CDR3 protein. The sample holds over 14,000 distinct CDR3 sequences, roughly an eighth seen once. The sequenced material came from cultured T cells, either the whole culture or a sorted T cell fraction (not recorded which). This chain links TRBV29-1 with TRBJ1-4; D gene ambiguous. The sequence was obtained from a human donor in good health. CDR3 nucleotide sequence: TGCAGCGTTGACCTCAGGACCGTTGAAAAACTGTTTTTT. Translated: CSVDLRTVEKLFF.